This TCR beta chain was recorded in a study of CD4+ T cells in melanoma (dated by TCRdb to 2021 to 2024). Looking at the study overall: Neoantigen-specific CD4+ T cells in human melanoma were investigated in the study.

Overall results and qualifications from the work: Neoantigen-specific CD4+ T cells were reported to be correlated with the function of CD8+ T cells, macrophages and B cells. Neoantigen-specific CD4+ T cells in melanoma were reported to show diverse differentiation states.

Library prep was done by the immunoSEQ multiplex PCR assay. Held by TCRdb, this immuneACCESS table contains in-frame sequences only and omits some clones. Under half of the omission traces to an unresolved V gene where checked; the cause of the rest is unknown. The sample contains around 55,000 clones, nearly 70% of them found a single time. The leading ten clones occupy roughly 4.5% of the sample. On this clone itself: The antigen it recognizes is unknown. No base qualities exist here, and no much larger clone lies one base off it.

CDR1 and CDR2 are read off the germline V gene as MNHEY and SVGAGI. V lost 0 bases and J lost 1 base; the stretch between them is 12 bases long. Taken from cysteine to phenylalanine, the CDR3 has 16 residues. The CDR3 DNA has 48 bases and is translated from base 1. The donors were people with melanoma. Here the chain combines TRBV6-5 and TRBJ1-1, with no confident D gene call. Sequences were obtained from tumor tissue. The sequence was obtained from a human donor with melanoma. Here the CDR3 is given as CASSYSTATTNTEAFF. The DNA sequence is given as TGTGCCAGCAGTTACTCGACGGCAACCACGAACACTGAAGCTTTCTTT.